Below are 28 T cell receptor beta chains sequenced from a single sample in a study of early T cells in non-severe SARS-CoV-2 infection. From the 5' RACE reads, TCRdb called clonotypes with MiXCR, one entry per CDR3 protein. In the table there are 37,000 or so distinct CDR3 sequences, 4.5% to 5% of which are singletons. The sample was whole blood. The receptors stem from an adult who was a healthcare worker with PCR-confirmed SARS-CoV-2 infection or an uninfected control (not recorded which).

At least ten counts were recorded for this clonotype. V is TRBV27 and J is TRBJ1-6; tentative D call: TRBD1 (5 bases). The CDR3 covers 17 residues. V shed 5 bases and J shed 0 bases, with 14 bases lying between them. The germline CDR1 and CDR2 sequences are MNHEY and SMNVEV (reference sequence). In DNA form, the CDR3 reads TGTGCCAGCAGTAGTAAAGGGGCGAGCTCCTATAATTCACCCCTCCACTTT. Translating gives CASSSKGASSYNSPLHF.

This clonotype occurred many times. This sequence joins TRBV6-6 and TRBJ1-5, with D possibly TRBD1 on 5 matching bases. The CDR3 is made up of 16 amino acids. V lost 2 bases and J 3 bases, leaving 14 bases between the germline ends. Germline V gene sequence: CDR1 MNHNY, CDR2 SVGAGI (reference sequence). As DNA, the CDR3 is TGTGCCAGCAGTTACGGCCAGGGTGGTTCCAATCAGCCCCAGCATTTT. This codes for CASSYGQGGSNQPQHF.

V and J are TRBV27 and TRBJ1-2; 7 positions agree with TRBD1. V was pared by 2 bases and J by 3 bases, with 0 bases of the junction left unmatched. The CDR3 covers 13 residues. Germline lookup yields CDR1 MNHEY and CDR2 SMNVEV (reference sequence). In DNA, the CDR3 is TGTGCCAGCAGTTTACAGGGGGACTATGGCTACACCTTC. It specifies CASSLQGDYGYTF.

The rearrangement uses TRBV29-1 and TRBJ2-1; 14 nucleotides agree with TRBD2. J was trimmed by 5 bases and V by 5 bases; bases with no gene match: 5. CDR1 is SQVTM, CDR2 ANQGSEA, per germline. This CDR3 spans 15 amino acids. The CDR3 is CSVTWTSGRNNEQFF. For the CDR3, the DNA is TGCAGCGTTACCTGGACTAGCGGGAGGAACAATGAGCAGTTCTTC.

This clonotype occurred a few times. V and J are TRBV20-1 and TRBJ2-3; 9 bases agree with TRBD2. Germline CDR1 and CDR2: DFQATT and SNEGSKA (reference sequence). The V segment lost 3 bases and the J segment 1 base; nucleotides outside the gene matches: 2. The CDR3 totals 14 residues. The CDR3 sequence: CSASSGSGTDTQYF. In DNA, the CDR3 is TGCAGTGCTAGTAGCGGGAGTGGCACAGATACGCAGTATTTT.

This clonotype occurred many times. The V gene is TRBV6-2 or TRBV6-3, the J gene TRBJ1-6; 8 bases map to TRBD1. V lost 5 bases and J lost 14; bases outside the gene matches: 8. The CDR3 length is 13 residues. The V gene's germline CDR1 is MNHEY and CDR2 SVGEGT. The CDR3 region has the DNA TGTGCCAGCAGTGGGGACAGGATCGTCTCCCTCCACTTT. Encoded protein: CASSGDRIVSLHF.

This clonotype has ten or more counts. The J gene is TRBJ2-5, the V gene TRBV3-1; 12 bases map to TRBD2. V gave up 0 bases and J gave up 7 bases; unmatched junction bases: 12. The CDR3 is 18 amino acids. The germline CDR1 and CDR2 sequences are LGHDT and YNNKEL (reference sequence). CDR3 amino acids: CASSQDPSGRGSRGTQYF. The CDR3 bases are TGTGCCAGCAGCCAAGATCCTAGCGGGAGGGGATCTAGAGGGACCCAGTACTTC.

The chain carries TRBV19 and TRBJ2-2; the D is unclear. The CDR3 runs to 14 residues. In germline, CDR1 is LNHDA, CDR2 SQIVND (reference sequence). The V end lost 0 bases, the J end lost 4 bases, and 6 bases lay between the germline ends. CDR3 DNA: TGTGCCAGTAGTATAGATGCCATCACCGGGGAGCTGTTTTTT. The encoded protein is CASSIDAITGELFF.

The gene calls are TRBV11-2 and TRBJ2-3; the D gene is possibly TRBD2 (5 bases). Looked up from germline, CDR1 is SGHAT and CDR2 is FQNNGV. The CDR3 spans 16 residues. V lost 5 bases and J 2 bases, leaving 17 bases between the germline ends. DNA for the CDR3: TGTGCCAGCAGCGATCATGCCTCTAGCCCCACAGATACGCAGTATTTT. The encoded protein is CASSDHASSPTDTQYF.

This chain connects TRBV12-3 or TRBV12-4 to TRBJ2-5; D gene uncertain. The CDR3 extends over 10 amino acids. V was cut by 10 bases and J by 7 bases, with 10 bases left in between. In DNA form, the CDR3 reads TGTGCCACCGGAGATCGGACCCAGTACTTC. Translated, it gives CATGDRTQYF.

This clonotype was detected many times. Written as DNA, the CDR3 is TGTGCCAGCAGCCCGCATAACAGTTACTATGGCTACACCTTC. Translation: CASSPHNSYYGYTF. This chain connects TRBV3-1 to TRBJ1-2; D remains unclear. The V gene lost 4 bases and the J gene lost 3 bases, with 12 bases spanning the gap. Germline CDR1 is LGHDT and CDR2 is YNNKEL (reference sequence). The CDR3 runs 14 residues. Drawing the rest from reference TRBV3-1 and TRBJ1-2, the complete variable domain is DTAVSQTPKYLVTQMGNDKSIKCEQNLGHDTMYWYKQDSKKFLKIMFSYNNKELIINETVPNRFSPKSPDKAHLNLHINSLELGDSAVYFCASSPHNSYYGYTFGSGTRLTVV.

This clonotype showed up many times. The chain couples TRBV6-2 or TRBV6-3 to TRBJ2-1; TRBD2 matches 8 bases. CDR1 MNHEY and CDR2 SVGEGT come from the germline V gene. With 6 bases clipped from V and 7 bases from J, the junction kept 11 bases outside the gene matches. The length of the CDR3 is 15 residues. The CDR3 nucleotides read TGTGCCAGCAGGTTATCCGGGGGGGCCTCGAATGAGCAGTTCTTC. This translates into CASRLSGGASNEQFF.

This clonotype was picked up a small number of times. As DNA, the CDR3 is TGTGCCAGCAGCTTAGATCCATTACTAGAGCAGTTCTTC. It codes for CASSLDPLLEQFF. The gene calls are TRBV11-2 and TRBJ2-1, with D hard to call. V dropped 0 bases and J dropped 10 bases, with 10 bases sitting between them. The CDR3 is 13 amino acids. Looked up from germline, CDR1 is SGHAT and CDR2 is FQNNGV.

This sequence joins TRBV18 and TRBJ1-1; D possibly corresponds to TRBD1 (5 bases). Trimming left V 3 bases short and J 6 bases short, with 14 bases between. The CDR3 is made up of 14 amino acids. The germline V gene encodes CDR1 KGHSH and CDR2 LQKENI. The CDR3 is CASSPGTVRAEAFF. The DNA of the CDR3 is TGTGCCAGCTCACCCGGGACCGTCAGGGCTGAAGCTTTCTTT. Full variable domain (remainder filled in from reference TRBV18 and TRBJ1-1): NAGVMQNPRHLVRRRGQEARLRCSPMKGHSHVYWYRQLPEEGLKFMVYLQKENIIDESGMPKERFSAEFPKEGPSILRIQQVVRGDSAAYFCASSPGTVRAEAFFGQGTRLTVV.

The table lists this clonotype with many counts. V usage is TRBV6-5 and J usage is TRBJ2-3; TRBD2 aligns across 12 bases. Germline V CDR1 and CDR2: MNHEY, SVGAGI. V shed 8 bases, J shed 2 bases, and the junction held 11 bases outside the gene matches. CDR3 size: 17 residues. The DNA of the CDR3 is TGTGCCAGCGCAAGGGCTAGCGGGGGGGCCGCCACAGATACGCAGTATTTT. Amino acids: CASARASGGAATDTQYF.

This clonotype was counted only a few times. The CDR3, as DNA: TGTGCCTGGAGTGTATTGGGGGGAGGCACGCAGTATTTT. Translated: CAWSVLGGGTQYF. The rearrangement joins TRBV30 to TRBJ2-3, with TRBD2 as a possible D gene (6 bases). With 0 bases removed from V and 9 bases from J, the gap between germline ends came to 13 bases. The CDR3 sequence is 13 residues long. The germline CDR1 and CDR2 sequences are GTSNPN and SVGIG (reference sequence).

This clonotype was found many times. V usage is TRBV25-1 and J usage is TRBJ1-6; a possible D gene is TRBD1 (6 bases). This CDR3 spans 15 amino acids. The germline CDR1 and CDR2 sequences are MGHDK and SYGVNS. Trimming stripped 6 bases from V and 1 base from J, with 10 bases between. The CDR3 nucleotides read TGTGCCAGCAGGCCACAGGGTTCCTATAATTCACCCCTCCACTTT. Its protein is CASRPQGSYNSPLHF.

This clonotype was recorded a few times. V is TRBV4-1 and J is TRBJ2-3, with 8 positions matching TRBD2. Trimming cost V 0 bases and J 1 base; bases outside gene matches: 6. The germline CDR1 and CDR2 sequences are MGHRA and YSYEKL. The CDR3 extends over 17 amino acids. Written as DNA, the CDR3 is TGCGCCAGCAGCCAAGATGGCTTAGCGGGACGCACAGATACGCAGTATTTT. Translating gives CASSQDGLAGRTDTQYF.

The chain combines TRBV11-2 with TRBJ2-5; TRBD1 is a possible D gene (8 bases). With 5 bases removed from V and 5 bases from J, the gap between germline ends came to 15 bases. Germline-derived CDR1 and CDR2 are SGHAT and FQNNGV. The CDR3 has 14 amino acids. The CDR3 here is CASSRDRRGETQYF. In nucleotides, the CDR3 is TGTGCCAGCAGCCGGGACAGGCGGGGGGAGACCCAGTACTTC.

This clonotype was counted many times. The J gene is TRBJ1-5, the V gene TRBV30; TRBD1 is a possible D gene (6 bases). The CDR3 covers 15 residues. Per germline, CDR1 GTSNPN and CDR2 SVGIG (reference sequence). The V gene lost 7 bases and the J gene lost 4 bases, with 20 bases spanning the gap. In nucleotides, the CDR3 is TGTGCCTCAGTTACAAAAGGGGGGAAGAATCAGCCCCAGCATTTT. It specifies CASVTKGGKNQPQHF.

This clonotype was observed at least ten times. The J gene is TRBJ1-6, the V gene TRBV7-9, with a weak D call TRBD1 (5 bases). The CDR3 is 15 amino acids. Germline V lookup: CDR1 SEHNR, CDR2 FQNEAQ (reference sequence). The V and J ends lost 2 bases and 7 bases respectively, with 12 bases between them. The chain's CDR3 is CASSLPGSENSPLHF. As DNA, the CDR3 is TGTGCCAGCAGCTTACCAGGGTCAGAGAATTCACCCCTCCACTTT.

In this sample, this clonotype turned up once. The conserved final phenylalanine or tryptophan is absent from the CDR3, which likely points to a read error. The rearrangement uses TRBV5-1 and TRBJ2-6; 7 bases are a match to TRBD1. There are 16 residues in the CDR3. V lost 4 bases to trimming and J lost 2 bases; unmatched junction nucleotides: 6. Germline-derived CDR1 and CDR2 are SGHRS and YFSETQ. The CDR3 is CASSPTGSTGANVLTY. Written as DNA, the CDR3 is TGCGCCAGCAGCCCGACAGGGAGTACTGGGGCCAACGTCCTGACTTAC.

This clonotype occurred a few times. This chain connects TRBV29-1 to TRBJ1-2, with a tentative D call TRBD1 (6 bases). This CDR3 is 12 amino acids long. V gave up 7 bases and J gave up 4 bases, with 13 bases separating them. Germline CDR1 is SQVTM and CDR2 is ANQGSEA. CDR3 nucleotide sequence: TGCAGCGACGCCTTACAGGGCTATGGCTACACCTTC. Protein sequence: CSDALQGYGYTF.

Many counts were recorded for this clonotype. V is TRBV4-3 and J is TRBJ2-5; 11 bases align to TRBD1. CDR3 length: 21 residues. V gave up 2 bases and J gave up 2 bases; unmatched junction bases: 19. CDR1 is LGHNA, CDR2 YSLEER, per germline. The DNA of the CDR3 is TGCGCCAGCAGCCAAAATTACCCGATCAACCCGGGACAGGGGGATCAAGAGACCCAGTACTTC. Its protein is CASSQNYPINPGQGDQETQYF.

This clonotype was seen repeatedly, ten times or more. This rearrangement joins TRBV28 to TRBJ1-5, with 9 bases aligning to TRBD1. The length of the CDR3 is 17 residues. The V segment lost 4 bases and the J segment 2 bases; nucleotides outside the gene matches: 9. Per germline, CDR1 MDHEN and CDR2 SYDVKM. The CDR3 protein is CASSSPRQGGGNQPQHF. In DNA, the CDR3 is TGTGCCAGCAGTTCCCCCCGACAGGGGGGGGGCAATCAGCCCCAGCATTTT. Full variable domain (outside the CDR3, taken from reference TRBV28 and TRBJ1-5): DVKVTQSSRYLVKRTGEKVFLECVQDMDHENMFWYRQDPGLGLRLIYFSYDVKMKEKGDIPEGYSVSREKKERFSLILESASTNQTSMYLCASSSPRQGGGNQPQHFGDGTRLSIL.

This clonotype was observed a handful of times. DNA for the CDR3: TGTGCCAGCAGTTTACCCACATGGAACTATGGCTACACCTTC. Translated, it gives CASSLPTWNYGYTF. The genes are TRBV28 and TRBJ1-2; D remains ambiguous. Germline V CDR1 and CDR2: MDHEN, SYDVKM. Trimming left V 2 bases short and J 2 bases short, with 9 bases between. The length of the CDR3 is 14 residues.

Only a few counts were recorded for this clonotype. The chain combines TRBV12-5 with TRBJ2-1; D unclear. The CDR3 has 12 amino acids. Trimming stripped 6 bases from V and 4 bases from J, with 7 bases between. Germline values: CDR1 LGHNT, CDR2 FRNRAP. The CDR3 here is CASGRNYNEQFF. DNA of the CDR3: TGTGCTAGTGGCCGCAATTACAATGAGCAGTTCTTC.

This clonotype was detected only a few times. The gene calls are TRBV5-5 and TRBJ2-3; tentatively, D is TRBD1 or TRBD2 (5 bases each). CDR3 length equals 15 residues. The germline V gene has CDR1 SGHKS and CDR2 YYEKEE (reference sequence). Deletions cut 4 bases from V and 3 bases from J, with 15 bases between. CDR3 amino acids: CASSPPGGPTDTQYF. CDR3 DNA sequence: TGTGCCAGCAGCCCGCCTGGGGGTCCTACAGATACGCAGTATTTT.